This T cell receptor beta chain stems from a study of T cell responses to AZD1222 COVID-19 vaccine. The CDR3 runs 15 residues. Trimming stripped 4 bases from V and 2 bases from J, with 12 bases between. Germline CDR1 and CDR2: LGHNA and YNFKEQ. The repertoire was sequenced with immunoSEQ multiplex PCR; TCRdb's copy has only in-frame clones and lacks some. The sample contains roughly 140,000 clones, 80% to 90% of which appear only once. The receptor was derived from an adult in good health. Here the sequenced sample was peripheral blood, taken on day 0 of AZD1222 vaccination. The chain links TRBV4-2 to TRBJ1-5; perhaps TRBD1 as D (5 bases). This chain's CDR3 is CASSLPGVGNQPQHF. The CDR3, as DNA: TGTGCCAGCAGCCTCCCGGGGGTGGGCAATCAGCCCCAGCATTTT.